Listed below are T cell receptor beta chains from one sample, sequenced in a study of shared clonotypes between healthy human individuals. Generated by immunoSEQ multiplex PCR, the TCRdb table keeps only in-frame clones and is missing some. The sample comprises about 1 million clones, approximately 78% of which are singletons, and more than 0.45% rests with the top ten. The source material was memory CD4+ T cells from PBMCs. These receptors originate from a man younger than 35 in good health. Some clones in this sample may be carry-over from other donors' samples. The CDR3 runs from the conserved cysteine through the conserved F or W. The D gene is left open where the match is weak. Only some rows state a clone size, as once, few, many or a class for expanded clones.

d_gene: NA; v_gene: TRBV6-5; abundance: NA; j_gene: TRBJ2-7; CDR3aa: CASSHRDADPYEQYF; CDR3nt: TGTGCCAGCAGTCACCGGGACGCGGATCCCTACGAGCAGTACTTC
d_gene: NA; v_gene: TRBV2; abundance: NA; j_gene: TRBJ2-7; CDR3aa: CASSPRGGASSYEQYF; CDR3nt: TGTGCCAGCAGCCCTAGGGGGGGGGCTTCCTCCTACGAGCAGTACTTC
d_gene: TRBD1; v_gene: TRBV4-2; abundance: NA; j_gene: TRBJ1-5; CDR3aa: CASSQALATGDRQPQHF; CDR3nt: TGTGCCAGCAGCCAAGCTTTAGCGACAGGGGATCGCCAGCCCCAGCATTTT
d_gene: NA; v_gene: TRBV6-1; abundance: NA; j_gene: TRBJ1-2; CDR3aa: CASSGAGRYGYTF; CDR3nt: TGTGCCAGCAGTGGAGCAGGGCGCTATGGCTACACCTTC
d_gene: TRBD2; v_gene: TRBV7-3; abundance: NA; j_gene: TRBJ2-3; CDR3aa: CASSKGLAGVTDTQYF; CDR3nt: TGTGCCAGCAGTAAGGGACTAGCGGGAGTTACAGATACGCAGTATTTT
d_gene: TRBD1; v_gene: TRBV5-1; abundance: NA; j_gene: TRBJ2-5; CDR3aa: CASSSQTGSEQETQYF; CDR3nt: TGCGCCAGCAGCTCCCAGACAGGGTCGGAACAAGAGACCCAGTACTTC
d_gene: NA; v_gene: TRBV10-2; abundance: NA; j_gene: TRBJ1-1; CDR3aa: CASSVAPGAEAFF; CDR3nt: TGCGCCAGCAGCGTGGCCCCCGGGGCTGAAGCTTTCTTT
d_gene: NA; v_gene: TRBV7-9; abundance: NA; j_gene: TRBJ2-1; CDR3aa: CASSPRGRTPDEQFF; CDR3nt: TGTGCCAGCAGCCCCCGGGGGAGGACGCCCGATGAGCAGTTCTTC
d_gene: TRBD2; v_gene: TRBV4-2; abundance: NA; j_gene: TRBJ2-3; CDR3aa: CASSQDIGTSGSVADTQYF; CDR3nt: TGTGCCAGCAGCCAAGATATCGGGACTAGCGGGAGTGTCGCAGATACGCAGTATTTT
d_gene: TRBD1; v_gene: TRBV6-6; abundance: NA; j_gene: TRBJ2-7; CDR3aa: CASSRGQSLYEQYF; CDR3nt: TGTGCCAGCAGCAGGGGGCAATCCCTCTACGAGCAGTACTTC
d_gene: NA; v_gene: TRBV11-2; abundance: NA; j_gene: TRBJ2-2; CDR3aa: CASSPRDWGGRGELFF; CDR3nt: TGTGCCAGCAGTCCCCGGGACTGGGGGGGCCGGGGGGAGCTGTTTTTT
d_gene: TRBD2; v_gene: TRBV5-1; abundance: NA; j_gene: TRBJ2-7; CDR3aa: CASSLGLAGEQYF; CDR3nt: TGCGCCAGCAGCTTAGGACTAGCCGGCGAGCAGTACTTC
d_gene: NA; v_gene: TRBV7-3; abundance: few; j_gene: TRBJ2-3; CDR3aa: CASFPCGDRNTDTQYF; CDR3nt: TGTGCCAGCTTTCCCTGCGGGGACCGCAACACAGATACGCAGTATTTT
d_gene: NA; v_gene: TRBV11-3; abundance: NA; j_gene: TRBJ2-7; CDR3aa: CASSSQGAGGEQYF; CDR3nt: TGTGCCAGCAGCTCACAGGGAGCTGGGGGCGAGCAGTACTTC
d_gene: TRBD2; v_gene: TRBV5-1; abundance: NA; j_gene: TRBJ2-7; CDR3aa: CASSLGPTSGSLGYEQYF; CDR3nt: TGCGCCAGCAGCTTGGGTCCCACCAGCGGGAGCTTGGGGTACGAGCAGTACTTC
d_gene: NA; v_gene: TRBV5-8; abundance: NA; j_gene: TRBJ1-1; CDR3aa: CASSFRGRANTEAFF; CDR3nt: TGTGCCAGCAGCTTTCGAGGCAGGGCGAACACTGAAGCTTTCTTT
d_gene: NA; v_gene: TRBV4-3; abundance: NA; j_gene: TRBJ1-5; CDR3aa: CASSQDTGFASNQPQHF; CDR3nt: TGCGCCAGCAGCCAAGACACGGGGTTTGCGAGCAATCAGCCCCAGCATTTT
d_gene: NA; v_gene: TRBV25-1; abundance: NA; j_gene: TRBJ1-5; CDR3aa: CASSHESYAQPQHF; CDR3nt: TGTGCCAGCAGCCACGAGTCCTACGCTCAGCCCCAGCATTTT
d_gene: TRBD1; v_gene: TRBV5-1; abundance: NA; j_gene: TRBJ2-2; CDR3aa: CASSYGTGGAGELFF; CDR3nt: TGCGCCAGCAGTTACGGGACAGGGGGAGCCGGGGAGCTGTTTTTT
d_gene: NA; v_gene: TRBV27; abundance: NA; j_gene: TRBJ1-5; CDR3aa: CASSPIPWDSNQPQHF; CDR3nt: TGTGCCAGCAGTCCCATCCCGTGGGACAGCAATCAGCCCCAGCATTTT